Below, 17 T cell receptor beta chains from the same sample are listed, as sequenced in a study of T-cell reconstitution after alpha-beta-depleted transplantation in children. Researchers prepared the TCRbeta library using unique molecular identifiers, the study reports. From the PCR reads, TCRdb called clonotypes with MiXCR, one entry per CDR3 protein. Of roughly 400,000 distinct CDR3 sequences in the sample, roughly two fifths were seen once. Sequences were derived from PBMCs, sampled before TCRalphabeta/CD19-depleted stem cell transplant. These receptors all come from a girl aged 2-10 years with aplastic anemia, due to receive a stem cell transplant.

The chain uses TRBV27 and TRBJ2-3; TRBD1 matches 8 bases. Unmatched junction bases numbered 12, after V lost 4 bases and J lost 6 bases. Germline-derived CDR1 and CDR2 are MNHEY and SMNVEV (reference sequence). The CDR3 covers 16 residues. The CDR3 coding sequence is TGTGCCAGCAGTTCAACGGACAGGGCTGTGTCCGATACGCAGTATTTT. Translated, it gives CASSSTDRAVSDTQYF.

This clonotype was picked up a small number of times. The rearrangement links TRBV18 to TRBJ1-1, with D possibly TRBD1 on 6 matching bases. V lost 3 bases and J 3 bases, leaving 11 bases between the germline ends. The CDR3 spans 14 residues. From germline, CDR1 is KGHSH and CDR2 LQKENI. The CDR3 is CASSPGGADTEAFF. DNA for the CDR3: TGTGCCAGCTCACCGGGGGGGGCTGACACTGAAGCTTTCTTT.

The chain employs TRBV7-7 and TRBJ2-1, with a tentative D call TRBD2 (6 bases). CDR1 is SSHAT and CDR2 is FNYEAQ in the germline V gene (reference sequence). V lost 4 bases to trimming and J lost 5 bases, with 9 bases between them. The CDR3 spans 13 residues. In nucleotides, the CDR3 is TGTGCCAGCAGCTGGGGACTGGACAATGAGCAGTTCTTC. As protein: CASSWGLDNEQFF.

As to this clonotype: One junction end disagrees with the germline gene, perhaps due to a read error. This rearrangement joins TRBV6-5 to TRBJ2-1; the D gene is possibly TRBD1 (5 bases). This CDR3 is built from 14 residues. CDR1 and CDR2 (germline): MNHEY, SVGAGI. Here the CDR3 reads CVSSYSTGAYEQFF. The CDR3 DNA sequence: TGTGTCAGCAGTTACTCGACTGGGGCGTATGAGCAGTTCTTC.

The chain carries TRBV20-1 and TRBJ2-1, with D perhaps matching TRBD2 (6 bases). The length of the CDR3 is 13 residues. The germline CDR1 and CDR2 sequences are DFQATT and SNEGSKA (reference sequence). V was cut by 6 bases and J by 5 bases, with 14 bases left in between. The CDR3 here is CSAPWAGNNEQFF. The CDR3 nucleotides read TGCAGTGCCCCCTGGGCGGGGAACAATGAGCAGTTCTTC.

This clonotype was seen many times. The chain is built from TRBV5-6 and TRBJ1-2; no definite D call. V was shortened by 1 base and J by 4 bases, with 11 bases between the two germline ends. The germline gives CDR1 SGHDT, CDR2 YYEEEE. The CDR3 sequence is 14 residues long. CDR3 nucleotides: TGTGCCAGCAGCTTGAGTCGCAGGCCCTATGGCTACACCTTC. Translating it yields CASSLSRRPYGYTF.

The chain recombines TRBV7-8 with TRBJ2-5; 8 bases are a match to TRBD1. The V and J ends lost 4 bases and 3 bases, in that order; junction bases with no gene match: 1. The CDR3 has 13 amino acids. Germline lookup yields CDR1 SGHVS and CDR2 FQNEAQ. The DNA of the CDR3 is TGTGCCAGCAGCTGGGGACAGGAAGAGACCCAGTACTTC. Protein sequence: CASSWGQEETQYF.

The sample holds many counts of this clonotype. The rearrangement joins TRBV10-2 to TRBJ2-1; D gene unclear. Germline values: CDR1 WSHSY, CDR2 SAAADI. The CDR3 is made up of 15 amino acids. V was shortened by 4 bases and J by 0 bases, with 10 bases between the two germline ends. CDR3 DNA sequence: TGCGCCAGCAGTGCTTACACAAGCTCCTACAATGAGCAGTTCTTC. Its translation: CASSAYTSSYNEQFF.

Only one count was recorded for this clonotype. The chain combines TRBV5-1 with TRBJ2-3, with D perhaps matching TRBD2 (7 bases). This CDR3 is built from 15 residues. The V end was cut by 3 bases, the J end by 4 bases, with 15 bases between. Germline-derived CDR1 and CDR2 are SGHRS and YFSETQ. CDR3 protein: CASSSGRGSADTQYF. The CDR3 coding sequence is TGCGCCAGCAGCTCGGGGAGGGGGTCTGCAGATACGCAGTATTTT.

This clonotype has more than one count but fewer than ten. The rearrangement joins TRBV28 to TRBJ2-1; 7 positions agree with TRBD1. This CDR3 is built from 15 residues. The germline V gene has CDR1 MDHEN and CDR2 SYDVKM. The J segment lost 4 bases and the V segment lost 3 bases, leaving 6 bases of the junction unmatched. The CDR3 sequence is CASSFGQVLYNEQFF. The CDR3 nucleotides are TGTGCCAGCAGTTTCGGACAGGTATTATACAATGAGCAGTTCTTC. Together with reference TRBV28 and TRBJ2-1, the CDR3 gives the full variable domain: DVKVTQSSRYLVKRTGEKVFLECVQDMDHENMFWYRQDPGLGLRLIYFSYDVKMKEKGDIPEGYSVSREKKERFSLILESASTNQTSMYLCASSFGQVLYNEQFFGPGTRLTVL.

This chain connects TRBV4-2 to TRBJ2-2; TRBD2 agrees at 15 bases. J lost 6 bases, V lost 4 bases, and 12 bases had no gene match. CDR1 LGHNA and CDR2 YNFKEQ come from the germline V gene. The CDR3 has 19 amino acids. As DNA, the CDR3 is TGTGCCAGCAGCCCAAGGGCTGGACTAGCGGGAGGGCCGGCCGGGGAGCTGTTTTTT. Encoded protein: CASSPRAGLAGGPAGELFF.

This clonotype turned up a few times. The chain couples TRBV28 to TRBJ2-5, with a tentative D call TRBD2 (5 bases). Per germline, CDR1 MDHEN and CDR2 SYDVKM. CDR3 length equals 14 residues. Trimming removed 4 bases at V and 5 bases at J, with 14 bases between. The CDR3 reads CASSWASPVETQYF. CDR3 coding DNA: TGTGCCAGCAGTTGGGCTAGCCCAGTGGAGACCCAGTACTTC.

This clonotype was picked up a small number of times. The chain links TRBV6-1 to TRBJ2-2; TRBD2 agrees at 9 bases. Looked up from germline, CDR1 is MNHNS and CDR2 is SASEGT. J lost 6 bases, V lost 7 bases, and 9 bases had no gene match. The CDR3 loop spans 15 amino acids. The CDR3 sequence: CASNRSGGRAGELFF. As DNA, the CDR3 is TGTGCCAGCAACCGGAGCGGGGGGAGGGCCGGGGAGCTGTTTTTT.

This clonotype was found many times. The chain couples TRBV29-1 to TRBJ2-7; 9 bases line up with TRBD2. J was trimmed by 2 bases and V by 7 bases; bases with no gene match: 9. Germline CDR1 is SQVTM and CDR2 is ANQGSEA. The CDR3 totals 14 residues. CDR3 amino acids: CSASRTSVPYEQYF. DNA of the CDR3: TGCAGCGCTTCAAGGACTAGCGTCCCCTACGAGCAGTACTTC.

CDR3 protein: CATGDTQYF. CDR3 coding DNA: TGTGCCACCGGAGATACGCAGTATTTT. This chain joins TRBV7-2 and TRBJ2-3; the D is unclear. The CDR3 covers 9 residues. Germline V gene lookup returns CDR1 SGHTA and CDR2 FQGNSA. The germline V and J ends were trimmed by 10 bases and 5 bases, with 4 bases remaining between them. Supplemented by reference TRBV7-2 and TRBJ2-3, the full variable domain reads GAGVSQSPSNKVTEKGKDVELRCDPISGHTALYWYRQSLGQGLEFLIYFQGNSAPDKSGLPSDRFSAERTGGSVSTLTIQRTQQEDSAVYLCATGDTQYFGPGTRLTVL.

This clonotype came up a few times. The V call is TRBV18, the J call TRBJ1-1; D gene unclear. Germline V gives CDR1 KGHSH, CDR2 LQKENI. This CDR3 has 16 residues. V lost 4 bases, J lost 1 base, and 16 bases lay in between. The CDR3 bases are TGTGCCAGCTCACTGGACCCCCAGCGAAAGAACACTGAAGCTTTCTTT. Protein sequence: CASSLDPQRKNTEAFF.

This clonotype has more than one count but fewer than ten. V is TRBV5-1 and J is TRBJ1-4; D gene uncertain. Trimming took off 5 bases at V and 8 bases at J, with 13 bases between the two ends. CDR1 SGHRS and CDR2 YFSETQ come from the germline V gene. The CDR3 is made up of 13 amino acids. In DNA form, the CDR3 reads TGCGCCAGCAGTGTGGGCCTTGGGGAAAAACTGTTTTTT. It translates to CASSVGLGEKLFF.